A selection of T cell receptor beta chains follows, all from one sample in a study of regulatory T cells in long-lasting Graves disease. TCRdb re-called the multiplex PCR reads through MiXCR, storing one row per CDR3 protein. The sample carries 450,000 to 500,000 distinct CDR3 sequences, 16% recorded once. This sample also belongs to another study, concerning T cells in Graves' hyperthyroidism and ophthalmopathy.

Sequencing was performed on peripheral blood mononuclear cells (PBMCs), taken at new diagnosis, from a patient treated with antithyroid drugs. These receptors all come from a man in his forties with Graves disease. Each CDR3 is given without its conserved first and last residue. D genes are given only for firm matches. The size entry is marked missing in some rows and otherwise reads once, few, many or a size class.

CDR3aa: ASSPPYAQGGGKLF; j_gene: TRBJ1-4; abundance: many; d_gene: NA; v_gene: TRBV18
CDR3aa: ASSLTGGHTEAF; j_gene: TRBJ1-1; abundance: NA; d_gene: TRBD1; v_gene: TRBV19
CDR3aa: SAASGRGGGELF; j_gene: TRBJ2-2; abundance: NA; d_gene: TRBD2; v_gene: TRBV20-1
CDR3aa: ASSLAEVATNEKLF; j_gene: TRBJ1-4; abundance: NA; d_gene: NA; v_gene: TRBV7-9
CDR3aa: ASSEGQGADEQY; j_gene: TRBJ2-7; abundance: many; d_gene: TRBD1; v_gene: TRBV6-1
CDR3aa: ASSYLSPTSGRAYYNEQF; j_gene: TRBJ2-1; abundance: NA; d_gene: TRBD2; v_gene: TRBV6-5
CDR3aa: AWSPGLDYEQY; j_gene: TRBJ2-7; abundance: many; d_gene: TRBD2; v_gene: TRBV30
CDR3aa: ASSPGQGNYYGYT; j_gene: TRBJ1-2; abundance: many; d_gene: TRBD1; v_gene: TRBV7-2
CDR3aa: ASSGPPVDTQY; j_gene: TRBJ2-3; abundance: NA; d_gene: NA; v_gene: TRBV13
CDR3aa: ASSAQSIQY; j_gene: TRBJ2-4; abundance: few; d_gene: NA; v_gene: TRBV2
CDR3aa: ASSLGQSQPQH; j_gene: TRBJ1-5; abundance: NA; d_gene: TRBD1; v_gene: TRBV12-3/TRBV12-4
CDR3aa: SAPHGSGSNEQY; j_gene: TRBJ2-7; abundance: NA; d_gene: TRBD2; v_gene: TRBV20-1
CDR3aa: ATSRDLFGGWGTDTQY; j_gene: TRBJ2-3; abundance: many; d_gene: NA; v_gene: TRBV15
CDR3aa: AWSVRGPTGANVLT; j_gene: TRBJ2-6; abundance: NA; d_gene: NA; v_gene: TRBV30
CDR3aa: ASSDRLAGESYEQY; j_gene: TRBJ2-7; abundance: NA; d_gene: TRBD2; v_gene: TRBV6-1
CDR3aa: ASSRDRWDTGELF; j_gene: TRBJ2-2; abundance: NA; d_gene: TRBD1; v_gene: TRBV5-1
CDR3aa: ATARDRVGEQY; j_gene: TRBJ2-7; abundance: NA; d_gene: TRBD1; v_gene: TRBV25-1
CDR3aa: ASSLLHGANTGELF; j_gene: TRBJ2-2; abundance: few; d_gene: NA; v_gene: TRBV28
CDR3aa: AWSDTAGGSSPLH; j_gene: TRBJ1-6; abundance: few; d_gene: NA; v_gene: TRBV30
CDR3aa: ASSSRGTTDTQY; j_gene: TRBJ2-3; abundance: many; d_gene: NA; v_gene: TRBV28
CDR3aa: ASSPLGGRGAGNEQF; j_gene: TRBJ2-1; abundance: NA; d_gene: NA; v_gene: TRBV9
CDR3aa: ASSQGLWDRGANEQF; j_gene: TRBJ2-1; abundance: many; d_gene: TRBD1; v_gene: TRBV3-1
CDR3aa: ASSPELGGGTEAF; j_gene: TRBJ1-1; abundance: once; d_gene: NA; v_gene: TRBV7-2
CDR3aa: AWSALGLLNTEAF; j_gene: TRBJ1-1; abundance: many; d_gene: NA; v_gene: TRBV30
CDR3aa: ASSSRETQY; j_gene: TRBJ2-5; abundance: many; d_gene: NA; v_gene: TRBV5-1
CDR3aa: ASSSNGQGAAQY; j_gene: TRBJ2-5; abundance: NA; d_gene: TRBD1; v_gene: TRBV19
CDR3aa: ATSHPGTNTDTQY; j_gene: TRBJ2-3; abundance: few; d_gene: TRBD2; v_gene: TRBV24-1
CDR3aa: ASSPPVRGNGYT; j_gene: TRBJ1-2; abundance: few; d_gene: NA; v_gene: TRBV18
CDR3aa: ASSSPQTGELF; j_gene: TRBJ2-2; abundance: many; d_gene: NA; v_gene: TRBV5-1
CDR3aa: AIQRRVSGTDTQY; j_gene: TRBJ2-3; abundance: NA; d_gene: NA; v_gene: TRBV6-2/TRBV6-3
CDR3aa: ASNLIAGGAGELF; j_gene: TRBJ2-2; abundance: few; d_gene: TRBD2; v_gene: TRBV12-3/TRBV12-4
CDR3aa: ASSEARHRYSYEQY; j_gene: TRBJ2-7; abundance: many; d_gene: NA; v_gene: TRBV6-1
CDR3aa: ASSLVAGNAYEQY; j_gene: TRBJ2-7; abundance: few; d_gene: NA; v_gene: TRBV7-8
CDR3aa: ASSLVAGNYGYT; j_gene: TRBJ1-2; abundance: many; d_gene: NA; v_gene: TRBV5-1
CDR3aa: ASGHRARGYT; j_gene: TRBJ1-2; abundance: NA; d_gene: NA; v_gene: TRBV6-1
CDR3aa: SARDPAEAF; j_gene: TRBJ1-1; abundance: many; d_gene: NA; v_gene: TRBV20-1
CDR3aa: ATSDSRTGGQNTEAF; j_gene: TRBJ1-1; abundance: many; d_gene: TRBD1; v_gene: TRBV24-1
CDR3aa: ASSHNNQPQH; j_gene: TRBJ1-5; abundance: many; d_gene: NA; v_gene: TRBV3-1
CDR3aa: AWSPSPYSEQF; j_gene: TRBJ2-1; abundance: many; d_gene: NA; v_gene: TRBV30
CDR3aa: ASSMPRGRVSFQETQY; j_gene: TRBJ2-5; abundance: few; d_gene: NA; v_gene: TRBV5-1
CDR3aa: ASTTLEGNEQY; j_gene: TRBJ2-7; abundance: few; d_gene: NA; v_gene: TRBV19
CDR3aa: ASPGQANTEAF; j_gene: TRBJ1-1; abundance: many; d_gene: TRBD1; v_gene: TRBV10-3
CDR3aa: ASSPRTSGSPYNEQF; j_gene: TRBJ2-1; abundance: few; d_gene: TRBD2; v_gene: TRBV5-6
CDR3aa: ASSAEGAQGDTQY; j_gene: TRBJ2-3; abundance: once; d_gene: TRBD1; v_gene: TRBV9
CDR3aa: ASRMTGTYEQY; j_gene: TRBJ2-7; abundance: many; d_gene: NA; v_gene: TRBV28
CDR3aa: ASSLSGTANEKLF; j_gene: TRBJ1-4; abundance: few; d_gene: TRBD1; v_gene: TRBV28